A selection of T cell receptor beta chains follows, all from one sample in a study of blood T cell repertoires in COVID-19. Sequencing used immunoSEQ multiplex PCR; TCRdb keeps in-frame clones, though not all of them. This sample has around 52,000 clones; roughly 90% occur once, and the top ten carry 22%. Sequencing was performed on peripheral blood. These receptors were collected from a woman over 75 with COVID-19, enrolled during active disease. Each CDR3 is given with its conserved first and last residue. The D gene is left open where the match is weak. Expanded clones get a size class; other rows say once, few or many, or leave the size out.

CDR3aa	CDR3nt	abundance	v_gene	j_gene	d_gene
CASSAMSYEQYF	TGTGCCAGCTCAGCGATGAGCTACGAGCAGTACTTC	NA	TRBV18	TRBJ2-7	NA
CASSRGTDSGNTIYF	TGTGCCAGCAGCCGAGGGACAGACTCTGGAAACACCATATATTTT	NA	TRBV6-6	TRBJ1-3	TRBD1
CAVSEPVPGLAGGPYNEQFF	TGTGCCGTCAGTGAGCCTGTCCCGGGACTAGCGGGGGGCCCCTACAATGAGCAGTTCTTC	NA	TRBV10-3	TRBJ2-1	TRBD2
CASSEVTSGGGQTQYF	TGTGCCAGCAGTGAAGTAACCAGCGGGGGAGGGCAGACCCAGTACTTC	NA	TRBV6-1	TRBJ2-5	TRBD2
CASRSTGTGLSPLHF	TGTGCCAGCAGATCGACGGGGACAGGGCTTTCACCCCTCCACTTT	NA	TRBV2	TRBJ1-6	TRBD1
CASKEGRSTGELFF	TGCGCCAGCAAGGAGGGTAGAAGCACCGGGGAGCTGTTTTTT	NA	TRBV5-1	TRBJ2-2	NA
CASSPTSGGAETQYF	TGTGCCAGCTCACCGACTAGCGGGGGGGCAGAGACCCAGTACTTC	NA	TRBV18	TRBJ2-5	TRBD2
CASSAGVGRTDTQYF	TGTGCCAGCAGTGCGGGGGTAGGCCGCACAGATACGCAGTATTTT	once	TRBV6-6	TRBJ2-3	TRBD2
CASSLGRGTEAFF	TGTGCCAGCAGTTTAGGGCGGGGCACTGAAGCTTTCTTT	NA	TRBV27	TRBJ1-1	NA
CASSSQTSGYNTDTQYF	TGCGCCAGCAGCTCCCAGACTAGCGGATACAACACAGATACGCAGTATTTT	once	TRBV5-1	TRBJ2-3	TRBD2
CASSLVTESSYEQYF	TGTGCCAGCAGCTTAGTCACAGAGAGCTCCTACGAGCAGTACTTC	NA	TRBV7-2	TRBJ2-7	NA
CASSLDGQDNSPLHF	TGTGCCAGCAGCTTGGATGGACAAGATAATTCACCCCTCCACTTT	NA	TRBV5-5	TRBJ1-6	NA
CASSIYGGGLSSYNEQFF	TGTGCCAGTAGTATCTACGGGGGGGGGCTAAGCTCCTACAATGAGCAGTTCTTC	once	TRBV19	TRBJ2-1	TRBD2
CANDRRQETQYF	TGTGCCAACGACAGGCGGCAAGAGACCCAGTACTTC	NA	TRBV6-5	TRBJ2-5	NA
CASSLGVGLDTQYF	TGTGCCAGCAGCTTAGGCGTCGGTTTGGATACGCAGTATTTT	NA	TRBV7-6	TRBJ2-3	NA
CASSMTGSDTDTQYF	TGTGCCAGTAGTATGACGGGGTCGGACACAGATACGCAGTATTTT	NA	TRBV19	TRBJ2-3	NA
CASSRSGGAYNEQFF	TGTGCCAGCAGCCGAAGCGGGGGGGCCTACAATGAGCAGTTCTTC	NA	TRBV7-8	TRBJ2-1	TRBD2
CASRTPGEQPQHF	TGTGCCAGCAGGACTCCAGGGGAGCAGCCCCAGCATTTT	NA	TRBV6-6	TRBJ1-5	NA
CAISEYVTRHEQYF	TGTGCCATCAGTGAGTATGTGACAAGACACGAGCAGTACTTC	NA	TRBV10-3	TRBJ2-7	NA
CASRPGRGFYGYTF	TGTGCCAGCAGACCAGGACGGGGTTTCTATGGCTACACCTTC	NA	TRBV27	TRBJ1-2	NA
CAIGTGSSYEQYF	TGTGCCATCGGGACAGGGAGTTCCTACGAGCAGTACTTC	few	TRBV10-3	TRBJ2-7	TRBD1
CASSLAISQETQYF	TGTGCCAGCAGCTTAGCTATTAGCCAAGAGACCCAGTACTTC	NA	TRBV7-9	TRBJ2-5	NA
CASSLVQANNSPLHF	TGTGCCAGCAGCTTAGTCCAGGCGAATAATTCACCCCTCCACTTT	NA	TRBV7-2	TRBJ1-6	NA
CTSSLDGQGDQETQYF	TGCACCAGCAGCCTGGACGGACAGGGGGATCAAGAGACCCAGTACTTC	NA	TRBV1	TRBJ2-5	NA
CASSPGLAGPNNEQFF	TGCGCCAGCAGCCCGGGACTAGCGGGACCTAACAATGAGCAGTTCTTC	NA	TRBV5-1	TRBJ2-1	TRBD2
CASSFGQRYGYTF	TGTGCCAGCAGCTTTGGACAGAGATATGGCTACACCTTC	NA	TRBV7-3	TRBJ1-2	NA